The T cell receptor (beta chain) described here comes from a study of cytomegalovirus exposure and HLA in healthy donors. The PCR contained 60 Vbeta and 13 Jbeta primers. Profiling relied on immunoSEQ multiplex PCR, and the TCRdb table lists in-frame clones only, not all of them. The sample consists of 200,000 to 250,000 clones, approximately 81% of them appearing once. For this clone: Its specificity is not known.

The CDR3 loop spans 13 amino acids. The germline V gene has CDR1 LNHNV and CDR2 YYDKDF (reference sequence). Trimming took 0 bases from V and 8 from J, leaving 8 bases between them. General study findings and limits: Among donors in an Asian-associated ancestry cluster, a later analysis reportedly found fewer N-insertions than the roughly 610-donor mean.

The chain uses TRBV15 and TRBJ2-1, with D possibly matching TRBD2 (5 bases). The clonotype comes from a human donor in good health. Sequencing input: PBMCs. The CDR3 is CATSRDREYEQFF. CDR3 nucleotides: TGTGCCACCAGCAGAGATCGGGAATATGAGCAGTTCTTC.